This T cell receptor beta chain is drawn from a study of T cells in Graves' hyperthyroidism and ophthalmopathy. The CDR3 loop spans 13 amino acids. The V segment lost 2 bases and the J segment 3 bases; nucleotides outside the gene matches: 3. Looked up from germline, CDR1 is DFQATT and CDR2 is SNEGSKA (reference sequence). Researchers took RNA transcripts and amplified the TCR beta CDR3 regions from them. During a first-round RT-PCR of the TCR CDR3, the HTBI primer set was used. TCRdb fed the multiplex PCR reads into MiXCR, producing one record per CDR3 protein. The sample carries 200,000 to 250,000 distinct CDR3 sequences, around 17% recorded once. This clonotype has a count of ten or more. Its antigen is still unknown. Regarding the study as a whole: A median around 6.4 months before onset, the model predicted ophthalmopathy. Stable hyperthyroidism was told apart from ophthalmopathy by a model built on 13 V-J features.

Sequences were obtained from blood. V and J are TRBV20-1 and TRBJ1-2; 7 positions agree with TRBD1. The sequence derives from a woman aged 18 to 35 with Graves' ophthalmopathy. CDR3 in DNA: TGCAGTGCTAGACGTACAGGGGACTATGGCTACACCTTC. Translation gives CSARRTGDYGYTF.